There are a few counts of the clone carrying this T cell receptor (beta chain). Its antigen is unknown. A sort by CD45RO/CCR7/CD25/CD127/CD95/CD27 yielded CD4+ naive, central memory, regulatory and stem cell-like memory cells. This sample stems from a study of beta chain features in type 1 diabetes. Study-level findings and limits: More deletions and fewer insertions at VDJ junctions were seen in type 1 diabetes patients. All four CD4+ subsets of Type 1 diabetes patients contained TCRB CDR3s that were moderately but significantly shorter. It was possible that PCR favored shorter templates, equally so in patients and controls. Within the patient group, naive, central memory and Treg TCRB repertoires appeared more similar to each other than within healthy donors.

Germline lookup yields CDR1 MDHEN and CDR2 SYDVKM. Trimming left V 5 bases short and J 7 bases short, with 18 bases between. CDR3 size: 14 residues. The entirety of the isolated RNA underwent reverse transcription, so expressed TCRB transcripts were sequenced. Method: immunoSEQ multiplex PCR; TCRdb's copy keeps in-frame clones and lacks some. The sample has around 340,000 clones; around 9% are singletons. This chain uses TRBV28 with TRBJ2-7; tentative D call: TRBD2 (5 bases). The sequencing input was central memory CD4+ T cells from blood. The origin of this receptor is a man aged 30 to 45 with type 1 diabetes. CDR3 loop: CASSPGPGGGEQYF. CDR3 nucleotides: TGTGCCAGCAGTCCTGGTCCCGGAGGTGGAGAGCAGTACTTC.